The clone carrying this T cell receptor (beta chain) came up once. As handled by the study authors: The assay estimated nucleated cells by amplifying reference gene primers. Measured with immunoSEQ multiplex PCR; TCRdb has only the in-frame clones, and not every one. V and J calls and clone size are as listed in that table; D and trimming were resolved from the DNA. The data contain fewer than 150,000 clones, around 81% of them singletons. The data are from a study of blood T cell repertoires in COVID-19. Study summary: Samples representing acute and convalescent COVID-19 were sourced from the United States, Italy and Spain. T cells, B-cell-depleted T cells, or PBMCs provided the cDNA or gDNA that served as material.

Germline V lookup: CDR1 LGHNA, CDR2 YNFKEQ. V lost 0 bases and J 0 bases, leaving 9 bases between the germline ends. The CDR3 totals 16 residues. The receptor was isolated from a human donor in a cohort sampled during active COVID-19. V usage is TRBV4-2 and J usage is TRBJ2-1, with D unresolved. The specimen sequenced was peripheral blood. CDR3 residues: CASSQDLGGSYNEQFF. The CDR3, as DNA: TGTGCCAGCAGCCAAGATTTAGGCGGCTCCTACAATGAGCAGTTCTTC.